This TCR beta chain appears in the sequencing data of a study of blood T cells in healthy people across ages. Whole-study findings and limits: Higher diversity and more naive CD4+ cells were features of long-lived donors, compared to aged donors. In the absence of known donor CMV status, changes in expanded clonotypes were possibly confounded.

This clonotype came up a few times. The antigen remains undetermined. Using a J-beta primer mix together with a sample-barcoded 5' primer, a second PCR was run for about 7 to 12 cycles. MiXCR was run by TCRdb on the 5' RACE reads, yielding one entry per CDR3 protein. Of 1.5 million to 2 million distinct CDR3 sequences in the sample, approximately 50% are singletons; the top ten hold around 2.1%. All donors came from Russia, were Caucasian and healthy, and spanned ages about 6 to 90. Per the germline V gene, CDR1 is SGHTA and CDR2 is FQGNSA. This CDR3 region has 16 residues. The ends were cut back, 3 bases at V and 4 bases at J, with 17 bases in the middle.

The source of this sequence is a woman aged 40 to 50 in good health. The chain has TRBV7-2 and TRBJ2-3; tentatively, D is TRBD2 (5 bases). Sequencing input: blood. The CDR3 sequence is CASSLRSVQAADTQYF. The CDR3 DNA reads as TGTGCCAGCAGCTTGCGGTCAGTGCAAGCGGCAGATACGCAGTATTTT.